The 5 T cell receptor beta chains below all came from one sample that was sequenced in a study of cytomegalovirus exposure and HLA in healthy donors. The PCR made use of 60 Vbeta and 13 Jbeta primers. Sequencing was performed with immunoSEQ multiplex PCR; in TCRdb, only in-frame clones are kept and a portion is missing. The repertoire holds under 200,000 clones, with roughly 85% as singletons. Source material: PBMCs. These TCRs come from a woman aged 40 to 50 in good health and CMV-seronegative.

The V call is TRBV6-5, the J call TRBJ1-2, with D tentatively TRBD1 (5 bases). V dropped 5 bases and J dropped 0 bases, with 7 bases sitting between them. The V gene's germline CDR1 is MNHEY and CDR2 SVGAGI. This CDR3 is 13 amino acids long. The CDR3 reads CASSPGSNYGYTF. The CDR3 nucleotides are TGTGCCAGCAGTCCAGGGTCTAACTATGGCTACACCTTC.

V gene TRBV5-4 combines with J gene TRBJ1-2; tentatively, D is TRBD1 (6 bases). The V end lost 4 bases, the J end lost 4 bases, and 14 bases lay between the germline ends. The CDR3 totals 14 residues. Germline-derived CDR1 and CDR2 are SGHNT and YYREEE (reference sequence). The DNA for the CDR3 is TGTGCCAGCAGCAACCCACAGGGATTCTATGGCTACACCTTC. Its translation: CASSNPQGFYGYTF.

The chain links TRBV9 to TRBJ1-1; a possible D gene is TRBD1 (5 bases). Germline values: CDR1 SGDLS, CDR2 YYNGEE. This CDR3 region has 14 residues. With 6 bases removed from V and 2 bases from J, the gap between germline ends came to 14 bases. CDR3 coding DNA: TGTGCCAGCACCCAGGGCCCATTCAACACTGAAGCTTTCTTT. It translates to CASTQGPFNTEAFF.

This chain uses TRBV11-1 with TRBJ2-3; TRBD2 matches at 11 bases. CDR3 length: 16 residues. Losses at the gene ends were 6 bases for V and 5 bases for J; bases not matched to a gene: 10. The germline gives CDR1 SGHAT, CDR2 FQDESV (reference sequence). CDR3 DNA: TGTGCCAGCAGTTCCTTAGCGGGAGGGCGGGAAGATACGCAGTATTTT. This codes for CASSSLAGGREDTQYF.

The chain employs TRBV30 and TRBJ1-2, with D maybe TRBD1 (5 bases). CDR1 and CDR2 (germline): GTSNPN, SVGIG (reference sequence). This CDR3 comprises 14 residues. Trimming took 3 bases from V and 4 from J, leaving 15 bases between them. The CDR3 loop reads CAWRTDTPGYGYTF. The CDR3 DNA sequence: TGTGCCTGGAGAACGGACACCCCAGGCTATGGCTACACCTTC.